This passage covers 11 T cell receptor beta chains from one sample sequenced in a study of PD-L1 blockade in urothelial cancer. Sequencing used immunoSEQ multiplex PCR; TCRdb keeps in-frame clones, though not all of them. The sample contains about 37,000 clones, roughly four fifths of which appear only once. This material consisted of PBMCs, taken around atezolizumab (anti-PD-L1) treatment. Receptors originate from a man aged 60 to 69 with urothelial cancer.

The chain links TRBV7-9 to TRBJ2-1; no clear D gene. V dropped 3 bases and J dropped 2 bases, with 2 bases sitting between them. CDR3 length: 12 residues. In germline, CDR1 is SEHNR, CDR2 FQNEAQ (reference sequence). DNA for the CDR3: TGTGCCAGCAGCTTTACCTACAATGAGCAGTTCTTC. Translating gives CASSFTYNEQFF.

The chain has TRBV7-8 and TRBJ2-7; D gene unclear. Germline V gene data show CDR1 as SGHVS and CDR2 as FQNEAQ. Trimming removed 5 bases at V and 0 bases at J, with 5 bases between. The CDR3 is 12 residues long. This CDR3 is CASSPSSYEQYF. Here the CDR3 DNA reads TGTGCCAGCAGCCCGAGCTCCTACGAGCAGTACTTC. The full variable domain, with the rest looked up from reference TRBV7-8 and TRBJ2-7, is GAGVSQSPRYKVAKRGQDVALRCDPISGHVSLFWYQQALGQGPEFLTYFQNEAQLDKSGLPSDRFFAERPEGSVSTLKIQRTQQEDSAVYLCASSPSSYEQYFGPGTRLTVT.

The chain links TRBV7-6 to TRBJ1-2; TRBD1 matches at 10 bases. CDR1 SGHVS and CDR2 FNYEAQ come from the germline V gene. After removal of 4 bases from V and 4 bases from J, the junction contained 6 bases not matched to a gene. The CDR3 spans 15 residues. The CDR3 protein is CASSSGQGVTYGYTF. The DNA for the CDR3 is TGTGCCAGCAGCTCCGGACAGGGGGTAACCTATGGCTACACCTTC.

This clone was recorded once. V usage is TRBV18 and J usage is TRBJ2-3; maybe TRBD2 (5 bases). Trimming took 2 bases from V and 0 from J, leaving 6 bases between them. This CDR3 comprises 14 residues. The germline CDR1 and CDR2 sequences are KGHSH and LQKENI. In DNA form, the CDR3 reads TGTGCCAGCTCACCAGGAGGAAGCACAGATACGCAGTATTTT. Translating gives CASSPGGSTDTQYF.

V and J are TRBV28 and TRBJ2-1, with D possibly matching TRBD2 (5 bases). Deletions cut 5 bases from V and 8 bases from J, with 10 bases between. The V gene's germline CDR1 is MDHEN and CDR2 SYDVKM. This CDR3 contains 12 residues. In nucleotides, the CDR3 is TGTGCCAGCAGTGTTCTAGCTGATGAGCAGTTCTTC. Amino acid sequence: CASSVLADEQFF.

The gene calls are TRBV7-2 and TRBJ2-7; the match to TRBD1 covers 7 bases. Germline V gene data show CDR1 as SGHTA and CDR2 as FQGNSA. The CDR3 length is 13 residues. V was clipped by 5 bases and J by 3 bases; unmatched bases: 4. The CDR3, as DNA: TGTGCCAGCAGCCCAAGGACAGGCTACGAGCAGTACTTC. This gives the protein CASSPRTGYEQYF.

V is TRBV18 and J is TRBJ2-3; 9 bases fit TRBD1. The CDR3 is 15 residues long. The junction had 4 bases not matched to a gene; V was cut back by 5 bases and J by 1 base. Germline lookup yields CDR1 KGHSH and CDR2 LQKENI. The CDR3 is CASSVQGAGTDTQYF. The DNA for the CDR3 is TGTGCCAGCTCAGTACAGGGGGCTGGCACAGATACGCAGTATTTT.

The chain uses TRBV2 and TRBJ1-2; weak D call: TRBD1 (5 bases). Looked up from germline, CDR1 is SNHLY and CDR2 is FYNNEI. V lost 2 bases and J 4 bases, leaving 8 bases between the germline ends. The CDR3 loop spans 13 amino acids. The CDR3 protein is CASSESGIYGYTF. The CDR3 bases are TGTGCCAGCAGTGAATCAGGGATCTATGGCTACACCTTC.

The V gene is TRBV11-2, the J gene TRBJ2-7, with TRBD1 matching over 7 bases. The CDR3 sequence is 15 residues long. Trimming took 5 bases from V and 2 from J; bases not matched to a gene: 9. Germline CDR1 is SGHAT and CDR2 is FQNNGV. CDR3 nucleotides: TGTGCCAGCAGCCCGGGACAGAGTATCGCCTACGAGCAGTACTTC. It yields the protein CASSPGQSIAYEQYF.

This clone was counted once. The CDR3 nucleotides read TGTGCCAGCAGCTCCTGGGACACGGACCCCCCCGAGCAGTACTTC. Protein product: CASSSWDTDPPEQYF. The chain employs TRBV11-2 and TRBJ2-7; possibly TRBD1 for D (6 bases). With 4 bases removed from V and 6 bases from J, the gap between germline ends came to 19 bases. This CDR3 contains 15 residues. Per the germline V gene, CDR1 is SGHAT and CDR2 is FQNNGV.

The chain is built from TRBV5-1 and TRBJ1-1, with D tentatively TRBD1 (5 bases). V lost 3 bases and J 4 bases, leaving 19 bases between the germline ends. This CDR3 spans 16 amino acids. Germline loops: CDR1 SGHRS, CDR2 YFSETQ. The CDR3 protein is CASSSRTGVGGTEAFF. In DNA, the CDR3 is TGCGCCAGCAGCTCTAGGACGGGGGTGGGCGGCACTGAAGCTTTCTTT.